This entry lists 27 T cell receptor beta chains sequenced from one sample in a study of T cells in Graves' hyperthyroidism and ophthalmopathy. TCR beta CDR3 regions were amplified from RNA. With the HTBI primer set, the TCR CDR3 went through a first round of RT-PCR. Using its own MiXCR run on the multiplex PCR reads, TCRdb lists one record per CDR3 protein. The sample includes around 420,000 distinct CDR3 sequences, roughly an eighth of them seen just once. Sequenced: blood. All receptors come from a woman aged 18-29 years with Graves' hyperthyroidism.

This clonotype turned up a few times. The J gene is TRBJ2-4, the V gene TRBV20-1, with D maybe TRBD2 (6 bases). V lost 0 bases and J lost 0, with 9 bases in between. This CDR3 is built from 15 residues. CDR1 is DFQATT, CDR2 SNEGSKA, per germline (reference sequence). This CDR3 reads CSARDGRIAKNIQYF. The CDR3 DNA reads TGCAGTGCTAGAGACGGGAGAATAGCCAAAAACATTCAGTACTTC.

The genes are TRBV28 and TRBJ2-7, with TRBD2 matching over 7 bases. This CDR3 has 14 amino acids. J lost 4 bases, V lost 2 bases, and 5 bases had no gene match. Germline CDR1 reads MDHEN; CDR2 reads SYDVKM. The CDR3 region is CASSLQWEGYEQYF. In DNA form, the CDR3 reads TGTGCCAGCAGTTTACAGTGGGAGGGTTACGAGCAGTACTTC.

This clonotype occurred a few times. The chain employs TRBV18 and TRBJ2-3; D is undetermined. Trimming left V 4 bases short and J 0 bases short, with 11 bases between. Per the germline V gene, CDR1 is KGHSH and CDR2 is LQKENI. This CDR3 region has 15 residues. CDR3: CASSLTPTSTDTQYF. The CDR3 nucleotides read TGTGCCAGCTCACTCACACCAACTAGCACAGATACGCAGTATTTT.

This clonotype showed up many times. This chain connects TRBV28 to TRBJ1-4; 8 positions agree with TRBD1. The V gene end was trimmed by 1 base and the J gene end by 7 bases; junction bases not matched to a gene: 8. The CDR3 is made up of 16 amino acids. Germline-derived CDR1 and CDR2 are MDHEN and SYDVKM. DNA for the CDR3: TGTGCCAGCAGTTTATTCACAGGGGGAATGGGTGAAAAACTGTTTTTT. As protein: CASSLFTGGMGEKLFF.

This clonotype has just a few counts. The rearrangement joins TRBV6-1 to TRBJ2-1; D is possibly TRBD1 (6 bases). The CDR3 has 12 amino acids. Germline CDR1 MNHNS, CDR2 SASEGT. V was pared by 7 bases and J by 13 bases, with 17 bases between. Written as DNA, the CDR3 is TGTGCCAGCACCCAGGGGACGGAGCGTCAGTTCTTC. This sequence encodes CASTQGTERQFF.

This chain's CDR3 is CSVGQDLSYEQYF. CDR3 coding DNA: TGCAGCGTTGGACAGGACCTCTCCTACGAGCAGTACTTC. V gene TRBV29-1 combines with J gene TRBJ2-7; D is perhaps TRBD1 (6 bases). Germline V lookup: CDR1 SQVTM, CDR2 ANQGSEA. V was trimmed by 4 bases and J by 0 bases, leaving 10 bases between them. This CDR3 is 13 amino acids long.

As regards this clonotype: With a much larger clone just one base away, this may be a read error. The chain's CDR3 is CSGLAYNKQFF. CDR3 DNA: TGCAGTGGATTAGCCTACAATAAGCAGTTCTTC. The chain joins TRBV20-1 to TRBJ2-1, with unresolved D. The CDR3 runs 11 residues. Germline values: CDR1 DFQATT, CDR2 SNEGSKA (reference sequence).

This clonotype was found a few times. The V and J genes are TRBV5-1 and TRBJ2-2, with D perhaps matching TRBD1 (5 bases). This CDR3 is 15 amino acids long. In germline, CDR1 is SGHRS, CDR2 YFSETQ. Trimming took 1 base from V and 3 from J, leaving 10 bases between them. CDR3 nucleotide sequence: TGCGCCAGCAGCTTGTCGACAGCCTACACCGGGGAGCTGTTTTTT. It codes for CASSLSTAYTGELFF.

The chain is built from TRBV9 and TRBJ2-3, with 10 positions matching TRBD2. The CDR3 runs 16 residues. Germline lookup yields CDR1 SGDLS and CDR2 YYNGEE. Germline trimming cut 3 bases from V and 3 bases from J; bases unmatched to any gene: 7. The CDR3 region is CASSANSGRLTDTQYF. CDR3 DNA sequence: TGTGCCAGCAGCGCCAATAGCGGGAGGCTGACAGATACGCAGTATTTT.

This clonotype was counted many times. The chain has TRBV15 and TRBJ1-5; possible D gene TRBD1, 5 bases. Germline CDR1 LNHNV, CDR2 YYDKDF (reference sequence). The CDR3 extends over 13 amino acids. Trimming removed 3 bases at V and 4 bases at J, with 7 bases between. CDR3 DNA sequence: TGTGCCACCAGCAGCAAGGGGAATCAGCCCCAGCATTTT. This sequence encodes CATSSKGNQPQHF.

Ten or more counts support this clonotype. The J gene is TRBJ2-1, the V gene TRBV6-2 or TRBV6-3, with TRBD2 identical over 8 bases. This CDR3 is 15 amino acids long. V shed 5 bases, J shed 4 bases, and the junction held 7 bases outside the gene matches. CDR1 is MNHEY and CDR2 is SVGEGT in the germline V gene. Here the CDR3 reads CASSPIAGSYNEQFF. The CDR3 region has the DNA TGTGCCAGCAGTCCTATAGCGGGATCTTACAATGAGCAGTTCTTC.

This clonotype has more than one count but fewer than ten. The V gene is TRBV20-1, the J gene TRBJ1-2; D is uncertain. This CDR3 comprises 10 residues. V was clipped by 5 bases and J by 3 bases, with 4 bases between them. In germline, CDR1 is DFQATT, CDR2 SNEGSKA (reference sequence). This CDR3 reads CSADHYGYTF. The CDR3 bases are TGCAGTGCTGACCACTATGGCTACACCTTC.

This clonotype has a handful of counts. The chain has TRBV6-1 and TRBJ1-5, with D possibly being TRBD1 (5 bases). Trimming removed 6 bases at V and 0 bases at J, with 12 bases between. Germline V gene sequence: CDR1 MNHNS, CDR2 SASEGT. This CDR3 spans 15 amino acids. As DNA, the CDR3 is TGTGCCAGCAGCCTGGACACTTCTAGCAATCAGCCCCAGCATTTT. Amino acids: CASSLDTSSNQPQHF.

This clonotype turned up a few times. The rearrangement joins TRBV29-1 to TRBJ2-5; D not certain. V shed 6 bases and J shed 5 bases, with 13 bases lying between them. Germline values: CDR1 SQVTM, CDR2 ANQGSEA. This CDR3 contains 12 residues. CDR3 in DNA: TGCAGCGTCCCTGTTAGAGAGGAGACCCAGTACTTC. Translation: CSVPVREETQYF. The full variable domain, its missing parts supplied by reference TRBV29-1 and TRBJ2-5, is SAVISQKPSRDICQRGTSLTIQCQVDSQVTMMFWYRQQPGQSLTLIATANQGSEATYESGFVIDKFPISRPNLTFSTLTVSNMSPEDSSIYLCSVPVREETQYFGPGTRLLVL.

The chain joins TRBV12-3 or TRBV12-4 to TRBJ2-1; TRBD1 or TRBD2 may be the D gene (5 bases each). The CDR3 contains 15 residues. V was shortened by 5 bases and J by 5 bases, with 16 bases between the two germline ends. CDR3 residues: CASSQGRRGDNEQFF. CDR3 nucleotide sequence: TGTGCCAGCAGTCAAGGGCGGAGAGGGGACAATGAGCAGTTCTTC.

Points on this clonotype: This may come from a read error, since a much larger clone is one base off. The chain couples TRBV6-5 to TRBJ2-7, with TRBD1 matching over 9 bases. This CDR3 contains 15 residues. CDR1 and CDR2 (germline): MNHEY, SVGAGI. V shed 1 base, J shed 5 bases, and the junction held 6 bases outside the gene matches. In DNA, the CDR3 is TGTGCCAGCAGTTACTGGGACAGGGAATCCCACGAGCAGTACTTC. Protein product: CASSYWDRESHEQYF.

This clonotype was observed at least ten times. The chain is built from TRBV20-1 and TRBJ2-7; TRBD1 aligns across 8 bases. V was pared by 5 bases and J by 0 bases, with 3 bases of the junction left unmatched. Germline lookup yields CDR1 DFQATT and CDR2 SNEGSKA (reference sequence). CDR3 length equals 13 residues. Here the CDR3 reads CSAPTGGSYEQYF. The CDR3 DNA follows: TGCAGTGCTCCTACAGGGGGCTCCTACGAGCAGTACTTC.

This clonotype was seen ten or more times. CDR3 in DNA: TGCAGTGCTAGAGGGGCAGGGGGGTACACAGATACGCAGTATTTT. It specifies CSARGAGGYTDTQYF. V and J are TRBV20-1 and TRBJ2-3, with D possibly TRBD1 on 7 matching bases. The V gene lost 1 base and the J gene lost 2 bases, with 13 bases spanning the gap. The germline V gene encodes CDR1 DFQATT and CDR2 SNEGSKA (reference sequence). The CDR3 runs to 15 residues.

CDR3 sequence: CASSPSGQGGPEAFF. The CDR3 bases are TGTGCCAGCTCACCGTCGGGACAGGGAGGGCCTGAAGCTTTCTTT. The genes are TRBV18 and TRBJ1-1; 9 bases align to TRBD1. With V trimmed by 3 bases and J by 6 bases, 8 bases remained unmatched. The CDR3 consists of 15 residues. The germline V gene has CDR1 KGHSH and CDR2 LQKENI.

In this sample, this clonotype turned up many times. This sequence joins TRBV20-1 and TRBJ1-1, with TRBD1 matching over 8 bases. J was trimmed by 1 base and V by 5 bases; bases with no gene match: 6. CDR1 DFQATT and CDR2 SNEGSKA come from the germline V gene (reference sequence). CDR3 size: 14 residues. CDR3 DNA sequence: TGCAGTGCTCAACCGGGGACAGGGAACACTGAAGCTTTCTTT. This encodes CSAQPGTGNTEAFF.

The table lists this clonotype with many counts. The chain joins TRBV7-9 to TRBJ1-2, with TRBD1 as a possible D gene (6 bases). Trimming took 3 bases from V and 8 from J, leaving 16 bases between them. Germline CDR1 and CDR2: SEHNR and FQNEAQ (reference sequence). This CDR3 is built from 14 residues. The CDR3 here is CASSFSRGGGGYTF. DNA of the CDR3: TGTGCCAGCAGCTTTTCAAGGGGGGGTGGCGGCTACACCTTC. Full variable domain (remainder filled in from reference TRBV7-9 and TRBJ1-2): DTGVSQNPRHKITKRGQNVTFRCDPISEHNRLYWYRQTLGQGPEFLTYFQNEAQLEKSRLLSDRFSAERPKGSFSTLEIQRTEQGDSAMYLCASSFSRGGGGYTFGSGTRLTVV.

This clonotype appeared many times. The rearrangement joins TRBV2 to TRBJ2-5; D might be TRBD1 or TRBD2, each matching 5 bases. Trimming took 6 bases from V and 4 from J, leaving 18 bases between them. Germline CDR1 and CDR2: SNHLY and FYNNEI. The CDR3 runs 15 residues. CDR3 in amino acids: CASRDTSFGAETQYF. The DNA for the CDR3 is TGTGCCAGCAGGGACACTTCATTCGGGGCAGAGACCCAGTACTTC.

The chain carries TRBV9 and TRBJ2-7; 12 bases match TRBD2. The V segment lost 3 bases and the J segment 3 bases; nucleotides outside the gene matches: 16. CDR3 size: 19 residues. CDR1 and CDR2 from the germline V gene are SGDLS and YYNGEE. The chain's CDR3 is CASSGGVAPTSGGYYEQYF. CDR3 DNA: TGTGCCAGCAGCGGAGGGGTAGCACCGACTAGCGGGGGATACTACGAGCAGTACTTC.

The rearrangement joins TRBV5-1 to TRBJ1-3, with D possibly matching TRBD1 (5 bases). CDR3 length equals 16 residues. Deletions cut 0 bases from V and 0 bases from J, with 10 bases between. CDR1 and CDR2 (germline): SGHRS, YFSETQ. CDR3: CASSLVPGRSGNTIYF. The DNA for the CDR3 is TGCGCCAGCAGCTTGGTTCCAGGGCGCTCTGGAAACACCATATATTTT.

This clonotype came up many times. The chain recombines TRBV20-1 with TRBJ1-1; a possible D gene is TRBD1 (6 bases). The V gene's germline CDR1 is DFQATT and CDR2 SNEGSKA (reference sequence). The CDR3 length is 14 residues. V was cut by 3 bases and J by 0 bases, with 11 bases left in between. In DNA form, the CDR3 reads TGCAGTGCTAGGTTAGGGGGGGTGAACACTGAAGCTTTCTTT. Amino acids: CSARLGGVNTEAFF.

V and J are TRBV6-1 and TRBJ2-1; 11 nucleotides align to TRBD2. The germline gives CDR1 MNHNS, CDR2 SASEGT. This CDR3 spans 14 amino acids. The trim removed 6 bases at V and 9 bases at J, leaving 7 bases unmatched. CDR3 nucleotides: TGTGCCAGCAGCCAACTAGCGGGAGATCGTGAGCAGTTCTTC. This gives the protein CASSQLAGDREQFF.

The V and J genes are TRBV28 and TRBJ2-1; D might be TRBD1 (6 bases). The V and J ends lost 7 bases and 14 bases respectively, with 18 bases between them. Germline values: CDR1 MDHEN, CDR2 SYDVKM. The CDR3 extends over 12 amino acids. DNA of the CDR3: TGTGCCAGCAACGAACAGGGAAGGCTGGAGTTCTTC. This encodes CASNEQGRLEFF.